Listed below are T cell receptor beta chains from one sample, sequenced in a study of blood T cell repertoires in COVID-19. Produced via immunoSEQ multiplex PCR; TCRdb's table is partial and in-frame only. Among about 380,000 clones listed, 80% to 90% were seen once. Sample: PBMCs or T cells enriched from blood (not recorded which). These receptors all come from a man aged 25 to 40 who had recovered from COVID-19. Both conserved end residues are part of each CDR3. The order of the fields is J gene, V gene, CDR3 protein.

j_call: TRBJ1-1
v_call: TRBV7-9
cdr3_aa: CASSLGAGTGNTEAFF

j_call: TRBJ1-2
v_call: TRBV5-4
cdr3_aa: CASSLGGTGHYGYTF

j_call: TRBJ1-1
v_call: TRBV4-3
cdr3_aa: CASSQGAVSNTEAFF

j_call: TRBJ1-2
v_call: TRBV18
cdr3_aa: CASSPQGNYGYTF

j_call: TRBJ2-7
v_call: TRBV7-8
cdr3_aa: CASSRGSVALGTYEQYF

j_call: TRBJ1-1
v_call: TRBV7-3
cdr3_aa: CASSPGKNTEAFF

j_call: TRBJ1-6
v_call: TRBV7-2
cdr3_aa: CASSEQGIGNSPLHF

j_call: TRBJ2-6
v_call: TRBV19
cdr3_aa: CASSVQGARSGANVLTF

j_call: TRBJ2-7
v_call: TRBV5-1
cdr3_aa: CASSSSGQPFYEQYF

j_call: TRBJ1-2
v_call: TRBV2
cdr3_aa: CASSEAHNRGFYGYTF

j_call: TRBJ1-2
v_call: TRBV7-2
cdr3_aa: CASSSDRGSFYGYTF

j_call: TRBJ2-2
v_call: TRBV10-3
cdr3_aa: CAIRDSTGELFF

j_call: TRBJ1-2
v_call: TRBV19
cdr3_aa: CASSIAAGTSYGYTF

j_call: TRBJ2-3
v_call: TRBV29-1
cdr3_aa: CSVEGAGADTQYF

j_call: TRBJ1-2
v_call: TRBV12-3/TRBV12-4
cdr3_aa: CASSPGFSYGYTF

j_call: TRBJ2-3
v_call: TRBV10-3
cdr3_aa: CAISEGAGETDTQYF

j_call: TRBJ1-1
v_call: TRBV10-3
cdr3_aa: CAIKRDDNTEAFF

j_call: TRBJ1-6
v_call: TRBV18
cdr3_aa: CASSQPGVPPLHF

j_call: TRBJ1-4
v_call: TRBV5-4
cdr3_aa: CASSLGTGLNEKLFF

j_call: TRBJ2-3
v_call: TRBV3-1/TRBV3-2
cdr3_aa: CASSQHSVNPTDTQYF

j_call: TRBJ2-3
v_call: TRBV2
cdr3_aa: CASSPTPTSGGSGTQYF

j_call: TRBJ1-2
v_call: TRBV7-6
cdr3_aa: CASSLEQNYGYTF

j_call: TRBJ1-2
v_call: TRBV12-3/TRBV12-4
cdr3_aa: CASSPTGWGGYTF

j_call: TRBJ1-2
v_call: TRBV7-9
cdr3_aa: CASAPVRGGNYGYTF

j_call: TRBJ2-2
v_call: TRBV9
cdr3_aa: CASSVDRESQSGELFF